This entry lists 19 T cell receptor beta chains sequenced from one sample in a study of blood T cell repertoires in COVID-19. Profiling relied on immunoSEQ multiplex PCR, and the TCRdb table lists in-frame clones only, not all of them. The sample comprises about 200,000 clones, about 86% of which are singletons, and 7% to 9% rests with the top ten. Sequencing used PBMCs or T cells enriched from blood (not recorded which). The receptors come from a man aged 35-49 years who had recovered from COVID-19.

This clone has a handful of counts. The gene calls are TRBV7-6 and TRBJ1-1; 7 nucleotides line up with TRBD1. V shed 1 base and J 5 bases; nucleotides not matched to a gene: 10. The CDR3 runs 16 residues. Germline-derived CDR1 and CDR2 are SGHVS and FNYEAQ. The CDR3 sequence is CASSLGGRGPRTEAFF. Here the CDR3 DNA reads TGTGCCAGCAGCTTAGGGGGAAGGGGGCCCCGAACTGAAGCTTTCTTT. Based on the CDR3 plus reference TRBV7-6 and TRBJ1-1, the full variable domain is GAGVSQSPRYKVTKRGQDVALRCDPISGHVSLYWYRQALGQGPEFLTYFNYEAQQDKSGLPNDRFSAERPEGSISTLTIQRTEQRDSAMYRCASSLGGRGPRTEAFFGQGTRLTVV.

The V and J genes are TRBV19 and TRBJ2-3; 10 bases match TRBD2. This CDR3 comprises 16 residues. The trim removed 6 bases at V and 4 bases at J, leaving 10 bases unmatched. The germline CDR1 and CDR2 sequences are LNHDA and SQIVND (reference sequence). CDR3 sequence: CASSRSGGRPADTQYF. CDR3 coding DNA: TGTGCCAGTAGCCGTAGCGGGGGGCGTCCGGCAGATACGCAGTATTTT. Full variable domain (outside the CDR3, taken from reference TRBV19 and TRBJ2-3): DGGITQSPKYLFRKEGQNVTLSCEQNLNHDAMYWYRQDPGQGLRLIYYSQIVNDFQKGDIAEGYSVSREKKESFPLTVTSAQKNPTAFYLCASSRSGGRPADTQYFGPGTRLTVL.

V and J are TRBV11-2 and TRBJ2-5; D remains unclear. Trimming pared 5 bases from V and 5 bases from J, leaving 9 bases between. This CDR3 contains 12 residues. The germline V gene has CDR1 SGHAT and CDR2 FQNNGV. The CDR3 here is CASSPVGETQYF. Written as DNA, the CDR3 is TGTGCCAGCAGCCCGGTCGGGGAGACCCAGTACTTC. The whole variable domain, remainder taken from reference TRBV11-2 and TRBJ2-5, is EAGVAQSPRYKIIEKRQSVAFWCNPISGHATLYWYQQILGQGPKLLIQFQNNGVVDDSQLPKDRFSAERLKGVDSTLKIQPAKLEDSAVYLCASSPVGETQYFGPGTRLLVL.

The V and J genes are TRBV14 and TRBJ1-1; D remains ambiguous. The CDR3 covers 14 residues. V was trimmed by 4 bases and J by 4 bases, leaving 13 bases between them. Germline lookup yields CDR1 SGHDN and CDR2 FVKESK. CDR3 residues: CASSRRDWGTEAFF. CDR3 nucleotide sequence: TGTGCCAGCAGCCGCCGGGATTGGGGCACTGAAGCTTTCTTT.

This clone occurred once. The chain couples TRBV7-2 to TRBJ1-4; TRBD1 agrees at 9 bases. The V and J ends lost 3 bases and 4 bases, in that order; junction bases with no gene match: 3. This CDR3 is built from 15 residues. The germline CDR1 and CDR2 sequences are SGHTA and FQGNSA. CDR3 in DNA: TGTGCCAGCAGCTTTACAGGGGGCATTAATGAAAAACTGTTTTTT. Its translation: CASSFTGGINEKLFF.

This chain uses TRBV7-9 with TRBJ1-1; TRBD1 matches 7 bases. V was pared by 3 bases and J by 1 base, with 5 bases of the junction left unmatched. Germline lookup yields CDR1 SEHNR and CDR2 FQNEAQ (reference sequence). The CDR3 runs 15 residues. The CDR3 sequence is CASSFPGQTNTEAFF. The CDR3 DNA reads TGTGCCAGCAGCTTTCCGGGACAGACGAACACTGAAGCTTTCTTT.

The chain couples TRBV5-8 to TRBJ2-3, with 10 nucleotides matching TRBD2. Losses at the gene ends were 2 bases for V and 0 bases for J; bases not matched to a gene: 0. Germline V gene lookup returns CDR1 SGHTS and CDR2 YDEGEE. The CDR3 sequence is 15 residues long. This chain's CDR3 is CASSLAGGSTDTQYF. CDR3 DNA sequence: TGTGCCAGCAGCTTAGCGGGGGGGAGCACAGATACGCAGTATTTT.

The CDR3 protein is CASTLRRGGHQPQHF. The CDR3 DNA follows: TGTGCCAGCACCCTCCGGCGGGGGGGACACCAGCCCCAGCATTTT. V and J are TRBV28 and TRBJ1-5; D possibly corresponds to TRBD1 (6 bases). V gave up 7 bases and J gave up 7 bases, with 20 bases separating them. Per germline, CDR1 MDHEN and CDR2 SYDVKM. The CDR3 has 15 amino acids.

The CDR3 spells CASSEQRDGYTF. In DNA, the CDR3 is TGCGCCAGCAGTGAGCAACGGGATGGCTACACCTTC. The chain uses TRBV10-2 and TRBJ1-2, with D uncertain. V was cut by 2 bases and J by 6 bases, with 7 bases left in between. There are 12 residues in the CDR3. Germline values: CDR1 WSHSY, CDR2 SAAADI.

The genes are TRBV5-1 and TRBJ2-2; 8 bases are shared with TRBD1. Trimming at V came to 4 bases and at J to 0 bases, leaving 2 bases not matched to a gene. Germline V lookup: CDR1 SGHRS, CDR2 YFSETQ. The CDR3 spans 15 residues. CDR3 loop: CASSMGQANTGELFF. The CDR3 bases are TGCGCCAGCAGCATGGGACAGGCGAACACCGGGGAGCTGTTTTTT. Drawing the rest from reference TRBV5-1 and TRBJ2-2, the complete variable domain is KAGVTQTPRYLIKTRGQQVTLSCSPISGHRSVSWYQQTPGQGLQFLFEYFSETQRNKGNFPGRFSGRQFSNSRSEMNVSTLELGDSALYLCASSMGQANTGELFFGEGSRLTVL.

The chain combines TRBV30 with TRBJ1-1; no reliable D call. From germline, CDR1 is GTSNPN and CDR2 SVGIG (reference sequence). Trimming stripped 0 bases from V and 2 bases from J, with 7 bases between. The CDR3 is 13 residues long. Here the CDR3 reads CAWSVLVNTEAFF. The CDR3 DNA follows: TGTGCCTGGAGTGTACTCGTCAACACTGAAGCTTTCTTT.

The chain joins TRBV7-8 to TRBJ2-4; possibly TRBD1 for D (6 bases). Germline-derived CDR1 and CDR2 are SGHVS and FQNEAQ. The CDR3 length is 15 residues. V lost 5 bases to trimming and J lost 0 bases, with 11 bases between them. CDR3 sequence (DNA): TGTGCCAGCAGCGAGTTCAGGGGAGCCAAAAACATTCAGTACTTC. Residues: CASSEFRGAKNIQYF.

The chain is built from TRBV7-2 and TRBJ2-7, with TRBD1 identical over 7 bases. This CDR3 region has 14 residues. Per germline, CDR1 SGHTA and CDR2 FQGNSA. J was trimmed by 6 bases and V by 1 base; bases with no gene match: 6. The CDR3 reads CASSLGQGAGEQYF. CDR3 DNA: TGTGCCAGCAGCTTAGGACAGGGTGCAGGCGAGCAGTACTTC.

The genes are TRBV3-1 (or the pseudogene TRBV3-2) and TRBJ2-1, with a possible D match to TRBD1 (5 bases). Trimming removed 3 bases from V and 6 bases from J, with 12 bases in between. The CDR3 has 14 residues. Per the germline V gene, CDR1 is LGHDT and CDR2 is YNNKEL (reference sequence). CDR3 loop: CASSHRDGRNEQFF. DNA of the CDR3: TGTGCCAGCAGCCACAGGGATGGGCGCAATGAGCAGTTCTTC.

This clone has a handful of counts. In DNA form, the CDR3 reads TGTGCCAGCAGTGAAATCGGTGGTCTTTCTGGAAACACCATATATTTT. The encoded protein is CASSEIGGLSGNTIYF. The chain uses TRBV6-1 and TRBJ1-3; the D is unclear. The germline V gene encodes CDR1 MNHNS and CDR2 SASEGT. The V gene lost 2 bases and the J gene lost 1 base, with 12 bases spanning the gap. The CDR3 covers 16 residues.

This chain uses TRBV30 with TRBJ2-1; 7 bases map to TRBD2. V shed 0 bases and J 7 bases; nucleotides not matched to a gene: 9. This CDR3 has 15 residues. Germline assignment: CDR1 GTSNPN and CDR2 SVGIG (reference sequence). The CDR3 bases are TGTGCCTGGAGTGTACTGGCGGGGGTGAGGAATGAGCAGTTCTTC. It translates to CAWSVLAGVRNEQFF.

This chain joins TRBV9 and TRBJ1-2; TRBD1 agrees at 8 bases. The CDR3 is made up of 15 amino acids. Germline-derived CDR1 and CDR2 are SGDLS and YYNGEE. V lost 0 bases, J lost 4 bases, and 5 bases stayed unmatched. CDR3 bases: TGTGCCAGCAGCGTAGATTCGACAGGGGCCTATGGCTACACCTTC. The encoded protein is CASSVDSTGAYGYTF.

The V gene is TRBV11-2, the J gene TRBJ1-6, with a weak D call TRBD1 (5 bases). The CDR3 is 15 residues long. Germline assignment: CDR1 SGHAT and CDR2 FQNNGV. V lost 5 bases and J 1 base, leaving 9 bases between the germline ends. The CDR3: CASSPGPSYNSPLHF. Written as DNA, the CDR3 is TGTGCCAGCAGCCCAGGGCCGTCCTATAATTCACCCCTCCACTTT.

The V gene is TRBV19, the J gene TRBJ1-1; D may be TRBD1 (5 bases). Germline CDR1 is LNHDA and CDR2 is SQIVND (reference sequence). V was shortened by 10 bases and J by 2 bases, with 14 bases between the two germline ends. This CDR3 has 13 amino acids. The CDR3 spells CATGLGQNTEAFF. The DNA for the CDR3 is TGTGCCACTGGGCTCGGACAAAACACTGAAGCTTTCTTT.